A single sample is the source of the 11 T cell receptor beta chains below, sequenced in a study of blood T cell repertoires in COVID-19. Measured with immunoSEQ multiplex PCR; TCRdb has only the in-frame clones, and not every one. The sample has roughly 290,000 clones; over 75% are singletons. Sequenced input: peripheral blood. These TCRs come from a human donor with COVID-19, enrolled during active disease. The donor label of this sample is uncertain.

The V and J genes are TRBV6-6 and TRBJ1-3; D is unresolved. The CDR3 is 15 residues long. The V gene lost 3 bases and the J gene lost 0 bases, with 9 bases spanning the gap. Germline V CDR1 and CDR2: MNHNY, SVGAGI (reference sequence). Here the CDR3 DNA reads TGTGCCAGCAGTTATCGGTCGATCTCTGGAAACACCATATATTTT. Translated: CASSYRSISGNTIYF.

The CDR3 DNA reads TGTGCCAGCAGCCAGAGGGACAGCAATTACAATGAGCAGTTCTTC. Translating it yields CASSQRDSNYNEQFF. The chain couples TRBV6-5 to TRBJ2-1, with TRBD1 matching over 7 bases. Germline CDR1 reads MNHEY; CDR2 reads SVGAGI. The ends lost 6 bases at V and 4 bases at J; junction bases unmatched: 9. The CDR3 is 15 amino acids.

This chain uses TRBV7-2 with TRBJ1-1; D unclear. Germline CDR1 SGHTA, CDR2 FQGNSA. Trimming pared 2 bases from V and 4 bases from J, leaving 17 bases between. The CDR3 runs 16 residues. CDR3 nucleotide sequence: TGTGCCAGCAGCTTATTCCCGAGCGGAGAGGGCACTGAAGCTTTCTTT. Amino acid sequence: CASSLFPSGEGTEAFF.

This clone was seen only once. The chain uses TRBV10-3 and TRBJ2-5; 10 bases are a match to TRBD2. This CDR3 contains 14 residues. The J segment lost 5 bases and the V segment lost 6 bases, leaving 6 bases of the junction unmatched. The germline gives CDR1 ENHRY, CDR2 SYGVKD. This CDR3 is CAIRSGRAGETQYF. Here the CDR3 DNA reads TGTGCCATCAGGAGCGGGAGGGCCGGGGAGACCCAGTACTTC.

This clone was picked up one time. V is TRBV6-6 and J is TRBJ2-5, with TRBD2 matching 11 bases. The CDR3 is made up of 16 amino acids. J gave up 2 bases and V 2 bases, and 4 bases lay outside the gene matches. Germline CDR1 MNHNY, CDR2 SVGAGI (reference sequence). CDR3 nucleotide sequence: TGTGCCAGCAGTTACCCCGGGACTAGCGGACAAGAGACCCAGTACTTC. Translating gives CASSYPGTSGQETQYF.

The genes are TRBV4-1 and TRBJ2-7, with D possibly TRBD2 on 6 matching bases. The CDR3 sequence is 14 residues long. Germline V lookup: CDR1 MGHRA, CDR2 YSYEKL. V shed 4 bases and J shed 5 bases, with 15 bases lying between them. The CDR3 is CASSLRDGGDEQYF. The CDR3 coding sequence is TGCGCCAGCAGCCTCCGGGACGGCGGGGACGAGCAGTACTTC.

The rearrangement joins TRBV6-5 to TRBJ1-1; TRBD1 matches 9 bases. V lost 5 bases and J lost 7; bases outside the gene matches: 8. Germline values: CDR1 MNHEY, CDR2 SVGAGI. CDR3 length equals 14 residues. CDR3 residues: CASSRAGQGVEAFF. The CDR3, as DNA: TGTGCCAGCAGTCGAGCGGGACAGGGCGTTGAAGCTTTCTTT.

The chain couples TRBV3-1 (or the pseudogene TRBV3-2) to TRBJ2-3; a possible D gene is TRBD2 (5 bases). In germline, CDR1 is LGHDT, CDR2 YNNKEL (reference sequence). V was cut by 1 base and J by 1 base, with 15 bases left in between. The CDR3 extends over 17 amino acids. The DNA for the CDR3 is TGTGCCAGCAGCCAAGGTATGCCGGGAAGGGGCACAGATACGCAGTATTTT. Amino acid sequence: CASSQGMPGRGTDTQYF.

The chain couples TRBV6-5 to TRBJ2-2; 8 bases agree with TRBD1. The CDR3 sequence is 16 residues long. Trimming removed 4 bases from V and 6 bases from J; junction bases left unmatched: 10. The germline V gene encodes CDR1 MNHEY and CDR2 SVGAGI. CDR3 DNA sequence: TGTGCCAGCAGTTCCCCTCGGACAGGGCAAGCCGGGGAGCTGTTTTTT. It yields the protein CASSSPRTGQAGELFF.

V is TRBV4-1 and J is TRBJ2-1; 12 bases are shared with TRBD2. From germline, CDR1 is MGHRA and CDR2 YSYEKL. V shed 1 base and J 11 bases; nucleotides not matched to a gene: 9. The CDR3 contains 16 residues. The CDR3 loop reads CASSQVRLAGATKQFF. CDR3 in DNA: TGCGCCAGCAGCCAAGTCCGACTAGCGGGAGCCACTAAGCAGTTCTTC.

In this sample, this clone turned up a few times. The rearrangement uses TRBV11-2 and TRBJ1-1; 10 nucleotides match TRBD1. Germline V gene lookup returns CDR1 SGHAT and CDR2 FQNNGV. This CDR3 spans 15 amino acids. V was clipped by 5 bases and J by 3 bases; unmatched bases: 6. CDR3 nucleotides: TGTGCCAGCAGCGCGACAGGGGGCGAGTACACTGAAGCTTTCTTT. Translating it yields CASSATGGEYTEAFF. Full variable domain (remainder filled in from reference TRBV11-2 and TRBJ1-1): EAGVAQSPRYKIIEKRQSVAFWCNPISGHATLYWYQQILGQGPKLLIQFQNNGVVDDSQLPKDRFSAERLKGVDSTLKIQPAKLEDSAVYLCASSATGGEYTEAFFGQGTRLTVV.